The 15 T cell receptor beta chains presented below share a single source sample, sequenced in a study of T-cell memory formation after mild COVID-19. One entry per CDR3 protein, called by TCRdb with MiXCR from the 5' RACE reads. The repertoire holds about 140,000 distinct CDR3 sequences, with more than 14% as singletons. The sample was PBMCs or a T cell subset sorted from them (not recorded which). All receptors come from an adult woman who had mild COVID-19 (a few samples of this study predate the infection). Cell type and time point are not known.

This clonotype has more than one count but fewer than ten. V is TRBV4-3 and J is TRBJ2-1; 13 bases line up with TRBD2. Germline trimming cut 0 bases from V and 5 bases from J; bases unmatched to any gene: 22. Germline V gene data show CDR1 as LGHNA and CDR2 as YSLEER. This CDR3 is 23 amino acids long. In nucleotides, the CDR3 is TGCGCCAGCAGCCAAGATGGCGAGGGGGCTGTTACTAAAGGACTAGCGGGGGACAATGAGCAGTTCTTC. It translates to CASSQDGEGAVTKGLAGDNEQFF.

This clonotype was observed many times. The chain carries TRBV12-3 or TRBV12-4 and TRBJ2-2; D not resolved. Trimming shortened V by 2 bases and J by 2 bases, and 6 bases separated the two germline ends. There are 14 residues in the CDR3. The CDR3 DNA reads as TGTGCCAGCAGTTTATTACTAAACACCGGGGAGCTGTTTTTT. The encoded protein is CASSLLLNTGELFF.

In its sample, this clonotype was seen a few times. V usage is TRBV30 and J usage is TRBJ1-2; 9 nucleotides match TRBD1. This CDR3 comprises 13 residues. V trimming: 4 bases; J trimming: 12 bases; junction bases outside the gene matches: 12. CDR1 GTSNPN and CDR2 SVGIG come from the germline V gene (reference sequence). CDR3 in amino acids: CAWNRDRADEHTF. The CDR3 nucleotides read TGTGCCTGGAACCGGGACAGGGCGGATGAACACACCTTC.

This clonotype was seen only a few times. The V gene is TRBV25-1, the J gene TRBJ2-3, with 8 bases aligning to TRBD1. CDR1 is MGHDK and CDR2 is SYGVNS in the germline V gene. The CDR3 totals 14 residues. The V and J ends lost 4 bases and 6 bases, in that order; junction bases with no gene match: 6. CDR3: CASSGGQGADTQYF. In nucleotides, the CDR3 is TGTGCCAGCAGTGGGGGGCAGGGGGCCGATACGCAGTATTTT.

This clonotype appeared a few times. The rearrangement links TRBV11-2 to TRBJ2-1; D uncertain. CDR3 size: 16 residues. V was cut by 1 base and J by 2 bases, with 12 bases left in between. CDR1 SGHAT and CDR2 FQNNGV come from the germline V gene. The CDR3 DNA follows: TGTGCCAGCAGCTTAGGCGCCGGCGTGACCTACAATGAGCAGTTCTTC. Protein product: CASSLGAGVTYNEQFF.

V is TRBV6-2 or TRBV6-3 and J is TRBJ2-5; TRBD1 matches at 12 bases. V shed 5 bases, J shed 7 bases, and the junction held 8 bases outside the gene matches. Germline lookup yields CDR1 MNHEY and CDR2 SVGEGT. The CDR3 has 15 amino acids. CDR3 coding DNA: TGTGCCAGCAGTCCCTCCGGGACAGGGGGCGGGACCCAGTACTTC. Translating it yields CASSPSGTGGGTQYF.

The J gene is TRBJ1-4, the V gene TRBV3-1; maybe TRBD1 (5 bases). CDR1 is LGHDT and CDR2 is YNNKEL in the germline V gene (reference sequence). V lost 2 bases and J 4 bases, leaving 11 bases between the germline ends. The CDR3 spans 15 residues. DNA for the CDR3: TGTGCCAGCAGCCAAATGGGACGCGATAATGAAAAACTGTTTTTT. Translation gives CASSQMGRDNEKLFF.

This sequence joins TRBV5-4 and TRBJ2-1; unclear D gene. Trimming took off 4 bases at V and 4 bases at J, with 12 bases between the two ends. The CDR3 covers 14 residues. The germline V gene encodes CDR1 SGHNT and CDR2 YYREEE (reference sequence). The CDR3 sequence is CASSNSLNYNEQFF. DNA for the CDR3: TGTGCCAGCAGCAACTCTCTTAATTACAATGAGCAGTTCTTC.

This clonotype appeared a few times. The chain is built from TRBV5-1 and TRBJ1-1; D is unclear. The CDR3 extends over 15 amino acids. Trimming removed 0 bases at V and 1 base at J, with 10 bases between. Germline loops: CDR1 SGHRS, CDR2 YFSETQ. CDR3 residues: CASSLAGQGNTEAFF. The DNA for the CDR3 is TGCGCCAGCAGCTTGGCTGGCCAAGGGAACACTGAAGCTTTCTTT.

There are a few counts of this clonotype. The chain combines TRBV27 with TRBJ2-1, with TRBD1 as a possible D gene (5 bases). Germline values: CDR1 MNHEY, CDR2 SMNVEV (reference sequence). V was pared by 0 bases and J by 5 bases, with 8 bases between. This CDR3 contains 14 residues. The CDR3 protein is CASSLSQGNNEQFF. The CDR3 DNA sequence: TGTGCCAGCAGTTTATCGCAGGGCAACAATGAGCAGTTCTTC.

This clonotype was seen a handful of times. The V gene is TRBV3-1, the J gene TRBJ2-3; 9 nucleotides match TRBD1. The CDR3 is 16 amino acids. The J segment lost 4 bases and the V segment lost 4 bases, leaving 9 bases of the junction unmatched. Germline V gene sequence: CDR1 LGHDT, CDR2 YNNKEL (reference sequence). Here the CDR3 DNA reads TGTGCCAGCAGCCCGACGGACAGGGGATCGGCAGATACGCAGTATTTT. Translation: CASSPTDRGSADTQYF.

In its sample, this clonotype was seen many times. This chain links TRBV20-1 with TRBJ2-2; 7 nucleotides line up with TRBD1. Germline values: CDR1 DFQATT, CDR2 SNEGSKA (reference sequence). V shed 0 bases and J 4 bases; nucleotides not matched to a gene: 8. The CDR3 has 16 residues. The CDR3 DNA reads as TGCAGTGCTAGAGAACCCTCCGGGACAGCCACCGGGGAGCTGTTTTTT. Translated, it gives CSAREPSGTATGELFF.

In its sample, this clonotype was seen a few times. The chain employs TRBV4-3 and TRBJ2-3; 10 bases agree with TRBD2. The CDR3 spans 19 residues. CDR1 LGHNA and CDR2 YSLEER come from the germline V gene. J lost 2 bases, V lost 4 bases, and 15 bases had no gene match. For the CDR3, the DNA is TGCGCCAGCAGCCGAATAGCGGGAGGCCGATCCCCATTCACAGATACGCAGTATTTT. Amino acids: CASSRIAGGRSPFTDTQYF.

The CDR3 sequence: CASSHGQGMNTEAFF. In DNA form, the CDR3 reads TGTGCCAGCAGCCACGGACAGGGTATGAACACTGAAGCTTTCTTT. The chain links TRBV7-6 to TRBJ1-1; 8 bases fit TRBD1. The germline CDR1 and CDR2 sequences are SGHVS and FNYEAQ. The CDR3 loop spans 15 amino acids. The V gene end was trimmed by 5 bases and the J gene end by 0 bases; junction bases not matched to a gene: 5.

The V gene is TRBV11-3, the J gene TRBJ2-1; D is unclear. This CDR3 has 16 amino acids. The ends were cut back, 5 bases at V and 5 bases at J, with 19 bases in the middle. Looked up from germline, CDR1 is SGHNT and CDR2 is YENEEA. CDR3 region: CASSERPRRSHNEQFF. In DNA, the CDR3 is TGTGCCAGCAGCGAACGACCTCGGCGTTCTCACAATGAGCAGTTCTTC. The whole variable domain, remainder taken from reference TRBV11-3 and TRBJ2-1, is EAGVVQSPRYKIIEKKQPVAFWCNPISGHNTLYWYLQNLGQGPELLIRYENEEAVDDSQLPKDRFSAERLKGVDSTLKIQPAELGDSAVYLCASSERPRRSHNEQFFGPGTRLTVL.